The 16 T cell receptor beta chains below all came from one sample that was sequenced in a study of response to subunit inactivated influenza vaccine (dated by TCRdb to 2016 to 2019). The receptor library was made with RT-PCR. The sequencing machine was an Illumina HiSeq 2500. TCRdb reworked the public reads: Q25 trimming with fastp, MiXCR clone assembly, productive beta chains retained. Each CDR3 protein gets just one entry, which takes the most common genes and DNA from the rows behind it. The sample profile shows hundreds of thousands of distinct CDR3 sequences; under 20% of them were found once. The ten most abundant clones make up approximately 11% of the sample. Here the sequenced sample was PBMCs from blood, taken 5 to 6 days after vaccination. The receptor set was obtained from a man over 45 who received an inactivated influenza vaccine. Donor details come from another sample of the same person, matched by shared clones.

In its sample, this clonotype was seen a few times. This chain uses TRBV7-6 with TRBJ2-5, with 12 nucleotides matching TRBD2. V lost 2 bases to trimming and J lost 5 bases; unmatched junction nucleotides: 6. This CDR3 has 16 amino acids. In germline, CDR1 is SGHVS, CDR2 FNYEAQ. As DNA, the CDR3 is TGTGCCAGCAGCTTATTCGGACTAGCGGGAAGTGAGACCCAGTACTTC. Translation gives CASSLFGLAGSETQYF.

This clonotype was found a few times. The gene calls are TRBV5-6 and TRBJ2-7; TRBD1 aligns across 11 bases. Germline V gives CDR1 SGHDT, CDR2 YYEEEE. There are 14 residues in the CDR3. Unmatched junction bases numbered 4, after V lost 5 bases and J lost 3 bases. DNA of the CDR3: TGTGCCAGCAGAGTAGGGACAGGGGGCTACGAGCAGTACTTC. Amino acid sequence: CASRVGTGGYEQYF.

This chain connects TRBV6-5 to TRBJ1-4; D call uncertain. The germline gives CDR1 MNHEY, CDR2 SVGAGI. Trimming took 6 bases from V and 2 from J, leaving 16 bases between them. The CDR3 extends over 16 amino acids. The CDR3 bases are TGTGCCAGCAGCCTACTCGCGCAGCTGACTAATGAAAAACTGTTTTTT. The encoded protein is CASSLLAQLTNEKLFF.

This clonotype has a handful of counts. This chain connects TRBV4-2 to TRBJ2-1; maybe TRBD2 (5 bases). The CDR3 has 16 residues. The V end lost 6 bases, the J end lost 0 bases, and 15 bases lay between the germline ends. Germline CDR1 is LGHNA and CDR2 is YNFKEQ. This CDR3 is CASSQSGHSSYNEQFF. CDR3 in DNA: TGTGCCAGCAGTCAAAGCGGCCATAGCTCCTACAATGAGCAGTTCTTC.

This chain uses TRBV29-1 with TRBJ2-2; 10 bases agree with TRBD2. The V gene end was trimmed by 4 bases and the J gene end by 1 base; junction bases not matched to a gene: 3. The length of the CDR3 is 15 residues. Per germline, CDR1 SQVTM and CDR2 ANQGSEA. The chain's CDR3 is CSVGRTSGNTGELFF. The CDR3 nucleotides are TGCAGCGTTGGTCGGACTAGCGGGAACACCGGGGAGCTGTTTTTT.

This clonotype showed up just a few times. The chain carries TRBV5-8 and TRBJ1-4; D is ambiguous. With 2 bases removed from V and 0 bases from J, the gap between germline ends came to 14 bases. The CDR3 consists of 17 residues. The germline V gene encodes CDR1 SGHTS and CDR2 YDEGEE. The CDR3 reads CASSFLRSSPTNEKLFF. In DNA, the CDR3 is TGTGCCAGCAGCTTTTTACGTTCAAGCCCAACTAATGAAAAACTGTTTTTT. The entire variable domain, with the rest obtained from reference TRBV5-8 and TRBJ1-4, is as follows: EAGVTQSPTHLIKTRGQQATLRCSPISGHTSVYWYQQALGLGLQFLLWYDEGEERNRGNFPPRFSGRQFPNYSSELNVNALELEDSALYLCASSFLRSSPTNEKLFFGSGTQLSVL.

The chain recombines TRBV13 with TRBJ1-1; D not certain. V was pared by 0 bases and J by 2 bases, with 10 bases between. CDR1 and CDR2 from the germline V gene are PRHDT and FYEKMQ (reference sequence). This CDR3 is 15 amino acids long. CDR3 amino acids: CASSLGLGHNTEAFF. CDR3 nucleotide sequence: TGTGCCAGCAGCTTAGGCCTGGGCCATAACACTGAAGCTTTCTTT.

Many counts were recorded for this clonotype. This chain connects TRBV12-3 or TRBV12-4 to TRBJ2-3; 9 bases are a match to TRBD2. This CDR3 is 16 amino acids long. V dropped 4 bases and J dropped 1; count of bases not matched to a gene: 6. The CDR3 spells CASSSVLAGRTDTQYF. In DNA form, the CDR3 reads TGTGCCAGCAGTTCCGTCCTAGCGGGGCGCACAGATACGCAGTATTTT.

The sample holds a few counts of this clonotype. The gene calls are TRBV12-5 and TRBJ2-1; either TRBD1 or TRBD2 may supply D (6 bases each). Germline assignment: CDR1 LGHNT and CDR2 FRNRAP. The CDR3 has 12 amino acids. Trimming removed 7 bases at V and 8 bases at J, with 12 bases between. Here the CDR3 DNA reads TGTGCTAGTGCAGCAGGGGAGGATGAGCAGTTCTTC. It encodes CASAAGEDEQFF.

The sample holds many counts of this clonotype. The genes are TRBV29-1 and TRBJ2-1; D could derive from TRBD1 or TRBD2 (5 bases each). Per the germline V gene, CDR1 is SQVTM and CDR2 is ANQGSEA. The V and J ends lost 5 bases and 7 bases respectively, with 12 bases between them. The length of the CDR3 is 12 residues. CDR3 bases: TGCAGCGTTCGAGCCGAGGGGAATGAGCAGTTCTTC. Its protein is CSVRAEGNEQFF.

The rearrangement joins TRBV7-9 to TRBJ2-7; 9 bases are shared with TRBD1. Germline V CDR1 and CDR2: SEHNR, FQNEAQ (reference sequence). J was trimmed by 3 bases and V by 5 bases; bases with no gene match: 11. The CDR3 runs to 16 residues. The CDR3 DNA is TGTGCCAGCAGCAACAACCGGGACAGGGCAAACTACGAGCAGTACTTC. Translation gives CASSNNRDRANYEQYF. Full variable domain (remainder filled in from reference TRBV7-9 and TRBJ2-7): DTGVSQNPRHKITKRGQNVTFRCDPISEHNRLYWYRQTLGQGPEFLTYFQNEAQLEKSRLLSDRFSAERPKGSFSTLEIQRTEQGDSAMYLCASSNNRDRANYEQYFGPGTRLTVT.

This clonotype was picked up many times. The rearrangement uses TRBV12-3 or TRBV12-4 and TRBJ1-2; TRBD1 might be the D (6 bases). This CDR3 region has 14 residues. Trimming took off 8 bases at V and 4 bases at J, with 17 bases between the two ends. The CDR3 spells CASVNYGQLYGYTF. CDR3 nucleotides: TGTGCCAGCGTTAATTATGGACAGCTCTATGGCTACACCTTC.

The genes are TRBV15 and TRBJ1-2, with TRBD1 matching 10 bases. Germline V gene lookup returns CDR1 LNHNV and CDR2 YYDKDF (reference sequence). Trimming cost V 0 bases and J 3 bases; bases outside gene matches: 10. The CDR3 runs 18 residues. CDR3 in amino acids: CATSRDYNRDRGDYGYTF. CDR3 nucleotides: TGTGCCACCAGCAGAGATTATAACCGGGACAGGGGAGACTATGGCTACACCTTC.

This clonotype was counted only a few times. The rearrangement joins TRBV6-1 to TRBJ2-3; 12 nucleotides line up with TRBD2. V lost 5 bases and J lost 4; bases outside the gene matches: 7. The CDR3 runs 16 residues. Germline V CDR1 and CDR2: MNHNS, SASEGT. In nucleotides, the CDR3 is TGTGCCAGCAGTCCGTGGACTAGCGGGATCGCAGATACGCAGTATTTT. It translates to CASSPWTSGIADTQYF.

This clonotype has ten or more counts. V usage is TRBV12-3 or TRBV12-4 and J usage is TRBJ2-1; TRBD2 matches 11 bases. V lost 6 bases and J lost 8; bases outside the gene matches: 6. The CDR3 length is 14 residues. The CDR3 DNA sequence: TGTGCCAGCAGGAACCGACTAGCGGGACATGAGCAGTTCTTC. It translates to CASRNRLAGHEQFF.

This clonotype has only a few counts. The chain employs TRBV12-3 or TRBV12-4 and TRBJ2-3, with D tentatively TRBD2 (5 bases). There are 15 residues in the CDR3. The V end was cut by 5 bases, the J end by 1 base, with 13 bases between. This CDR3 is CASSPTPAGTDTQYF. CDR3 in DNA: TGTGCCAGCAGTCCCACCCCAGCGGGCACAGATACGCAGTATTTT.